This T cell receptor (beta chain) was identified during a study of T cell responses to AZD1222 COVID-19 vaccine. Measured with immunoSEQ multiplex PCR; TCRdb has only the in-frame clones, and not every one. Of more than 150,000 clones listed, 85% to 90% are singletons. General study findings and limits: Vaccine-associated CD4 TCRs ranged over spike, dominating at 160-218 and 743-854. The donor group comprised mostly white British people and more females; the analysis possibly underestimated clonal diversity.

As concerns this clone: Its antigen is not identified. The sample carries other DNA sequences with the same CDR3.

The source material was peripheral blood, sampled 28 days after the second AZD1222 dose. This TCR was sampled from an adult who received the AZD1222 COVID-19 vaccine.

The CDR3 bases are TGTGCCACCTCAACCGGGGAGCTGTTTTTT. This encodes CATSTGELFF. The rearrangement joins TRBV28 to TRBJ2-2; D call uncertain. CDR1 MDHEN and CDR2 SYDVKM come from the germline V gene. There are 10 residues in the CDR3. V was clipped by 10 bases and J by 5 bases, with 5 bases between them.